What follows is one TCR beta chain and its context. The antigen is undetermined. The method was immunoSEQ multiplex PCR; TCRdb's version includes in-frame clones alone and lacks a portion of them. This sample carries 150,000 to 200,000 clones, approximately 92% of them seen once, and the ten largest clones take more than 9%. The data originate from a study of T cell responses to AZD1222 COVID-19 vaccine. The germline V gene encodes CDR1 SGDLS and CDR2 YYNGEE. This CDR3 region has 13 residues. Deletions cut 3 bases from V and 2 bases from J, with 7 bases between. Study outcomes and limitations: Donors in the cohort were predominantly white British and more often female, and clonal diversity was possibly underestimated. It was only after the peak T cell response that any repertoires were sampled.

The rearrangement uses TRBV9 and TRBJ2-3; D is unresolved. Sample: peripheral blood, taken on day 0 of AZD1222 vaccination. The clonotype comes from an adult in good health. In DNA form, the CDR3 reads TGTGCCAGCAGCGACGGGTACACAGATACGCAGTATTTT. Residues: CASSDGYTDTQYF.